This entry describes one T cell receptor beta chain. What this receptor recognizes is not known. No much larger clone is present one base from it, and per-base qualities are unavailable. TCRbeta CDR3 regions were amplified from genomic DNA using the immunoSEQ Assay, a bias-controlled multiplex PCR. Regarding the original processing steps: Within the assay, amplification of reference gene primers was used to estimate how many nucleated cells each sample contained. Sequence reads were collapsed and filtered to measure the absolute abundance of every unique TCRbeta CDR3 rearrangement. For each sample, productive Simpson clonality was calculated as the square root of Simpson's diversity index over productive rearrangements. What TCRdb holds here is the immuneACCESS table cut down to in-frame rearrangements. Part of the clones is not present; checked against another copy, under half of the missing clones reflect an unresolved V gene, and the others are unexplained. V and J calls and clone size come straight from that table; D and trimming were deduced from the DNA. Present in this sample are under 450,000 clones, roughly nine tenths of which were seen just once. About 0.86% of the sample goes to the ten largest clones.

The data are from a study of blood T cell repertoires in COVID-19 (dated by TCRdb to 2020 to 2021). In the study overall: Samples from collaborators originated in the United States, Italy and Spain and spanned both the acute and convalescent phases of COVID-19. Where available, HLA class I and class II types were obtained from metadata supplied by the sample provider rather than from assay-based typing. Samples came from the ongoing ImmuneRACE study (first 160 participants) plus 1,254 subjects from 6 global collaborators. Nearly every sample came with metadata listing a de-identified subject ID, COVID-19 status, age in years and sex. Deeply sampled blood TCRbeta repertoires from subjects exposed to, actively infected with, or recovered from COVID-19 were included in the dataset. A freely available public database, intended as a resource for researchers studying the immune response to SARS-CoV-2, is where the repertoires were released. The material from the prospective study consisted of cDNA or gDNA derived from T cells, B-cell-depleted T cells, or PBMCs. Results and caveats for the whole study, not just this receptor: The quantity of clinical and demographic metadata differed by source and by participant and was supplied without curation.

Participants in the prospective study were aged roughly 18 to 100 years, lived in some 24 United States geographic areas, and enrolled through a virtual design. In the prospective study, cohorts were assigned on the basis of participant-reported clinical history obtained from a screening survey and a study questionnaire. Exposed participants had been in contact, within 2 weeks of entering the study, with a person who had a PCR-confirmed or clinician-diagnosed case of COVID-19. Each participant in the prospective study had whole blood, serum and a nasopharyngeal or oropharyngeal swab collected by mobile phlebotomists. Over a roughly 2-month period, participants in the prospective study had the option of providing additional blood draws and questionnaires. Prospective study blood samples were shipped either frozen or at room temperature before DNA extraction. The V and J ends are trimmed by 5 bases and 7 bases, leaving 14 bases between them. From a lookup of the germline V gene (reference sequence), CDR1 and CDR2 are SEHNR and FQNEAQ. The CDR3, cysteine through phenylalanine, is 14 amino acids long. Only the CDR3 portion is preserved as DNA: 42 bases, with reading frame beginning at the first base.

This chain joins TRBV7-9 to TRBJ1-4; matching of 6 bases hints at TRBD1 as the D gene. The clonotype was recovered from a woman aged 40 to 50 who had been exposed to COVID-19. Sequenced input: PBMCs or T cells enriched from blood (not recorded which). The nucleotides are TGTGCCAGCAGCCCACAGGGAGAGAGTGAAAAACTGTTTTTT. The encoded protein is CASSPQGESEKLFF.